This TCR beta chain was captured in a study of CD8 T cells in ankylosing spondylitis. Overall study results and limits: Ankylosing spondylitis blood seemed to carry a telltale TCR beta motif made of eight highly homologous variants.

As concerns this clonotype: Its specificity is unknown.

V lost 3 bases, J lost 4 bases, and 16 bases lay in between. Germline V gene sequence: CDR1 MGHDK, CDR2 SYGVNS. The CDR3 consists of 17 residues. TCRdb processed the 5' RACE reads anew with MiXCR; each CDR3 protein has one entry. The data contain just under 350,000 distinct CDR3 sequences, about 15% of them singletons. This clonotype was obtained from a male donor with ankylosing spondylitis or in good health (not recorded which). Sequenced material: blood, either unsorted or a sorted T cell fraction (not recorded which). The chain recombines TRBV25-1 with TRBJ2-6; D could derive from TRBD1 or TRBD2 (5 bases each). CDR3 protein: CASSDNIGAVGANVLTF. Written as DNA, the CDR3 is TGTGCCAGCAGTGATAACATCGGGGCAGTCGGGGCCAACGTCCTGACTTTC.